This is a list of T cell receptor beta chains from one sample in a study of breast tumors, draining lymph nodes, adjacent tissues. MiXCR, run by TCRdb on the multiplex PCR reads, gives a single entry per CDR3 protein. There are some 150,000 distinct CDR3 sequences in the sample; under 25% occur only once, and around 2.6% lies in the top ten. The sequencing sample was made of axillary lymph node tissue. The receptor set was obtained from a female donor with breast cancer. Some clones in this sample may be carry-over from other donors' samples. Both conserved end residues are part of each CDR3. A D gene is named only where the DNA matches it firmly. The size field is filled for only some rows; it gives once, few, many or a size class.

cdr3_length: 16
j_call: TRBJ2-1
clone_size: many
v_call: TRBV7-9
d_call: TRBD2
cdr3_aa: CASSLRGLAENNEQFF
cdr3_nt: TGTGCCAGCAGCTTACGGGGACTAGCGGAGAACAATGAGCAGTTCTTC

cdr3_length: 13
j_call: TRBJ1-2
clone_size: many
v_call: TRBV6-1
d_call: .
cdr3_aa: CASIWTAVDGYTF
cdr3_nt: TGTGCCAGCATATGGACCGCCGTCGATGGCTACACCTTC

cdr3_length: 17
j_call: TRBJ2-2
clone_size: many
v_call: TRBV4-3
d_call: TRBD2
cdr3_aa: CASSQVQGGSNTGELFF
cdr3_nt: TGCGCCAGCAGCCAAGTTCAGGGCGGGAGTAACACCGGGGAGCTGTTTTTT

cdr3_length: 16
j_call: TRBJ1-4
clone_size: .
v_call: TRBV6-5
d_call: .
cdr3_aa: CAISESGQRTDEKLFF
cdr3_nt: TGTGCCATCAGTGAGTCGGGCCAAAGAACTGATGAAAAATTGTTTTTT

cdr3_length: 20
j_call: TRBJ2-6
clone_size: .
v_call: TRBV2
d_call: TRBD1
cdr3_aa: CASSEVFGTGLSSGANVLTF
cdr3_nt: TGTGCCAGCAGTGAAGTTTTTGGGACAGGGCTTTCTTCTGGGGCCAACGTCCTGACTTTC

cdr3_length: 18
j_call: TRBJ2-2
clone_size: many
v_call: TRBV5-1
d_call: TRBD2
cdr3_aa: CASSFRPSGGLGTGELFF
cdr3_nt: TGCGCCAGCAGCTTCCGGCCTAGCGGGGGTTTGGGCACCGGGGAGCTGTTTTTT

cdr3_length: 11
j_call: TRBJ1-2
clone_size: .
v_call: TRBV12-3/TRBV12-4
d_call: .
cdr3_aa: CASRHLLGYTF
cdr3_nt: TGTGCCAGCAGACACCTTTTGGGCTACACCTTC

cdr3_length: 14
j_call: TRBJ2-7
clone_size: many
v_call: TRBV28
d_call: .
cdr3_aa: CASSGPAKPYEQYF
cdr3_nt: TGTGCCAGCAGTGGCCCGGCCAAACCTTACGAGCAGTACTTC

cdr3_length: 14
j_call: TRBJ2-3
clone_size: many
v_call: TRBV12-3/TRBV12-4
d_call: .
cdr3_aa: CASSRPQVQDTQYF
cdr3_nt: TGTGCCAGCAGTCGACCTCAAGTTCAGGATACGCAGTATTTT

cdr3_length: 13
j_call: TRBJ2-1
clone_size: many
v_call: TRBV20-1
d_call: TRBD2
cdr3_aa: CSARRGLVSEQFF
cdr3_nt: TGCAGTGCTAGAAGGGGACTAGTATCTGAGCAGTTCTTC

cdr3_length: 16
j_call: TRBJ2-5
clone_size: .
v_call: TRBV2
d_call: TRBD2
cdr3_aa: CASSARLAGGGETQYF
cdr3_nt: TGTGCCAGCAGTGCAAGACTAGCGGGAGGAGGAGAGACCCAGTACTTC

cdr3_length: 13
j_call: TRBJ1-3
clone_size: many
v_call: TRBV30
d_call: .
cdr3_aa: CAWSLLSGNTIYF
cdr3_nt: TGTGCCTGGAGTCTACTCTCTGGAAACACCATATATTTT

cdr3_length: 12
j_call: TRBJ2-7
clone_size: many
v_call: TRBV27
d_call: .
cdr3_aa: CASSSAIYEQYF
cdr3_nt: TGTGCCAGCAGTTCAGCGATCTACGAGCAGTACTTC

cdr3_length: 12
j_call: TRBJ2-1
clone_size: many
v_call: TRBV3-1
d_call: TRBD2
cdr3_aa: CASSRTSDEQFF
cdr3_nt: TGTGCCAGCTCAAGGACTAGTGATGAGCAGTTCTTC

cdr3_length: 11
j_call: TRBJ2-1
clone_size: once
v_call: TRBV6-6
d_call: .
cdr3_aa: CASSYSREQLF
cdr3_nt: TGTGCCAGCAGTTACTCGCGTGAGCAGCTCTTC

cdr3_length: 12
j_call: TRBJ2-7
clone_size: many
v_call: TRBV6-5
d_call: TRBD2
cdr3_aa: CASSYRGGEQYF
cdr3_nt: TGTGCCAGCAGTTACAGGGGAGGGGAGCAGTACTTC

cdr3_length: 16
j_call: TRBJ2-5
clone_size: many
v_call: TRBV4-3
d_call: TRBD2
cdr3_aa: CASSQDSAGGQETQYF
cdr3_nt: TGCGCCAGCAGCCAAGATTCGGCGGGAGGACAAGAGACCCAGTACTTC

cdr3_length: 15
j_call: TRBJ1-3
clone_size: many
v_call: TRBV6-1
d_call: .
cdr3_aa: CASRVGAISGNTIYF
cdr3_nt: TGTGCCAGCCGCGTGGGAGCTATCTCTGGAAACACCATATATTTT

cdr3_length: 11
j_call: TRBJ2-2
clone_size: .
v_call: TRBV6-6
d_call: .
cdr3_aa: CASTTTGELFF
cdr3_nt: TGTGCCAGCACCACCACCGGGGAGCTGTTTTTT

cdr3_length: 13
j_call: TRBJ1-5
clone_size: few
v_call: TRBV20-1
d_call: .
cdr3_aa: CSGRAGGGQPQHF
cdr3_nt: TGCAGTGGTAGAGCCGGGGGGGGACAGCCCCAGCATTTT

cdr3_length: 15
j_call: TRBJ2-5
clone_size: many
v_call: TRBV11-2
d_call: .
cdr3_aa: CASSLDGAGMETQYF
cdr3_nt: TGTGCCAGCAGCTTAGATGGGGCCGGTATGGAGACCCAGTACTTC

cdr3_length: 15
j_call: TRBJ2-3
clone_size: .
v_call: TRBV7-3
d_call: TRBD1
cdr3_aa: CASSRQGAGTDTQYF
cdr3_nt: TGTGCCAGCAGCCGACAGGGGGCTGGCACAGATACGCAGTATTTT

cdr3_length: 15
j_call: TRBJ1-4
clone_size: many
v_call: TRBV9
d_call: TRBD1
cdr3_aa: CASSPRQGAMEKLFF
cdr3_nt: TGTGCCAGCAGCCCGCGACAGGGGGCGATGGAAAAACTGTTTTTT

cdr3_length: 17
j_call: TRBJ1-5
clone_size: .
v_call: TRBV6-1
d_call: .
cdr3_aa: CASSLGTWGDSGQPQHF
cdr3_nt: TGTGCCAGCAGTCTCGGCACATGGGGGGACTCAGGCCAGCCCCAGCATTTT

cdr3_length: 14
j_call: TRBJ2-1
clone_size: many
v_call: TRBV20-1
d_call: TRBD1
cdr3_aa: CSARETGSYNEQFF
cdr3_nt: TGCAGTGCTAGAGAGACAGGGTCCTACAATGAGCAGTTCTTC

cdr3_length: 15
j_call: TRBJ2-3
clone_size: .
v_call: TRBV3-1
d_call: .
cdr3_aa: CASSQFLLETDTQYF
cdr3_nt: TGTGCCAGCAGCCAATTCCTTTTGGAGACAGATACGCAGTATTTT

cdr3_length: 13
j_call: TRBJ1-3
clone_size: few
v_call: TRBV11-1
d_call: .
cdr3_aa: CASSSTSGNTIYF
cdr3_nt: TGTGCCAGCAGCTCCACCTCTGGAAACACCATATATTTT

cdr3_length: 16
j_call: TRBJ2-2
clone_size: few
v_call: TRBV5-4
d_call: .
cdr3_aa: CASSRLELDSTGELFF
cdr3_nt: TGTGCCAGCAGTAGACTAGAACTAGACTCCACCGGGGAGCTGTTTTTT

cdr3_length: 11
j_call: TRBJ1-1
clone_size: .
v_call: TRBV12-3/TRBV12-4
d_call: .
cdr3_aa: CASSLETEAFF
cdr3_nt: TGTGCCAGCAGCCTAGAAACTGAAGCTTTCTTT

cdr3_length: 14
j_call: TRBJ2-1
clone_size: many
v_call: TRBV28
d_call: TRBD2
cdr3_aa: CASSLAGNYNEQFF
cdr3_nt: TGTGCCAGCAGCCTAGCGGGAAACTACAATGAGCAGTTCTTC

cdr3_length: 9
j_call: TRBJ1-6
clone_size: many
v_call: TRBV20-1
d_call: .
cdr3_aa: CSAGSPLHF
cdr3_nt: TGCAGTGCTGGTTCACCCCTCCACTTT

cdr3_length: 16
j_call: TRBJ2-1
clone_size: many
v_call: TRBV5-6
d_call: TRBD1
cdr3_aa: CASSLTGTGKWDEQFF
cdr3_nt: TGTGCCAGCAGCTTGACCGGGACAGGGAAGTGGGATGAGCAGTTCTTC

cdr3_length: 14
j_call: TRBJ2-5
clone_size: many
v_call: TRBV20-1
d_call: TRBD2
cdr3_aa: CSARPGTSAVTQYF
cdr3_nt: TGCAGTGCTAGACCCGGGACTAGTGCTGTGACCCAGTACTTC

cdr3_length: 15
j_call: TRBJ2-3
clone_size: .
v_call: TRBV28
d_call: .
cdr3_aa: CASSFLSSGTDTQYF
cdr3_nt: TGTGCCAGCAGTTTTCTGTCTAGCGGCACAGATACGCAGTATTTT

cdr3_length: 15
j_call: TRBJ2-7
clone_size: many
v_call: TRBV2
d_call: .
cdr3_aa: CASRQDGRFSYEQYF
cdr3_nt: TGTGCCAGCAGGCAAGACGGAAGGTTCTCCTACGAGCAGTACTTC

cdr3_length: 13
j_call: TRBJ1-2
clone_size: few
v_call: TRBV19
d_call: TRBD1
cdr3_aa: CASSATGGQGYTF
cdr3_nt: TGTGCCAGTAGTGCCACAGGGGGCCAGGGCTACACCTTC

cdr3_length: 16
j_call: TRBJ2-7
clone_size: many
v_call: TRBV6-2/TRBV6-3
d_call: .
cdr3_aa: CASSPLVGGAAYEQYF
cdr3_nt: TGTGCCAGCAGTCCCCTCGTGGGGGGAGCCGCCTACGAGCAGTACTTC

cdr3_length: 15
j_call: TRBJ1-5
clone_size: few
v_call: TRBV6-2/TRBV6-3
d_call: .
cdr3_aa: CASSYSGWADQPQHF
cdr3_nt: TGTGCCAGCAGTTACTCCGGGTGGGCAGATCAGCCCCAGCATTTT

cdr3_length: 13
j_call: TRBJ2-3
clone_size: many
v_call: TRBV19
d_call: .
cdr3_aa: CASKRQHTDTQYF
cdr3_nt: TGTGCCAGTAAGAGGCAGCACACAGATACGCAGTATTTT

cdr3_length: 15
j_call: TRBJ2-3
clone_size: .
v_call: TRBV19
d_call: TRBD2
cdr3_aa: CASSIGAGGPDTQYF
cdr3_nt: TGTGCCAGTAGTATAGGGGCGGGAGGACCAGATACGCAGTATTTT

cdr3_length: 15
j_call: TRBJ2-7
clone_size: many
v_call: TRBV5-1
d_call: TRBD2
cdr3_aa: CASSSGLAHVGEQYF
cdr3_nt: TGCGCCAGCAGCTCAGGACTAGCGCACGTCGGCGAGCAGTACTTC

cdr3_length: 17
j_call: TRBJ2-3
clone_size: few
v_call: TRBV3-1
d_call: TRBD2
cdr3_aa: CASSQDLGGRMRDTQYF
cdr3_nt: TGTGCCAGCAGCCAAGATCTTGGCGGGAGAATGAGGGATACGCAGTATTTT

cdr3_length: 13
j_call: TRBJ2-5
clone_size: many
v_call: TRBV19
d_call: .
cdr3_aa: CASSWGNQETQYF
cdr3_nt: TGTGCCAGTAGTTGGGGAAACCAAGAGACCCAGTACTTC

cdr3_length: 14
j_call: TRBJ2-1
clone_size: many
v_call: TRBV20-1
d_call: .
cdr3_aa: CSARRGGQGNEQFF
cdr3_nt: TGCAGTGCCCGTAGGGGGGGGCAAGGCAATGAGCAGTTCTTC

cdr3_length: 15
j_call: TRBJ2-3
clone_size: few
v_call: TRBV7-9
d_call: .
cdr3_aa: CAGSLVGGRGDTQYF
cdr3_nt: TGTGCCGGCAGCTTAGTAGGCGGTAGAGGGGATACGCAGTATTTT

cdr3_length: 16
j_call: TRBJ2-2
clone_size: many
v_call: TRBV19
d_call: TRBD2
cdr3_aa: CASKQLAGPNTGELFF
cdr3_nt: TGTGCCAGTAAGCAACTAGCGGGACCTAACACCGGGGAGCTGTTTTTT

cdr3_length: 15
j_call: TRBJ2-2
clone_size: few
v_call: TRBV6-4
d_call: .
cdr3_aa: CASSDSISGNGELFF
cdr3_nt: TGTGCCAGCAGTGACTCGATCTCGGGGAACGGGGAGCTGTTTTTT

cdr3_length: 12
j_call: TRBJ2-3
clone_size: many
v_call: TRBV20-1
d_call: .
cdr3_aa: CSATLAFTAQYF
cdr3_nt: TGCAGTGCTACCCTGGCCTTCACCGCGCAGTATTTT

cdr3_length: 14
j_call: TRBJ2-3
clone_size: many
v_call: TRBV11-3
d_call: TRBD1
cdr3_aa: CASSSQGATDTQYF
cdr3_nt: TGTGCCAGCAGCTCTCAGGGGGCCACAGATACGCAGTATTTT

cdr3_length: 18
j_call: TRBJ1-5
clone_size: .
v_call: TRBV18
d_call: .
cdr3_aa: CASSPLPATLYSNQPQHF
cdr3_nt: TGTGCCAGCTCACCACTTCCCGCTACCTTATATAGCAATCAGCCCCAGCATTTT

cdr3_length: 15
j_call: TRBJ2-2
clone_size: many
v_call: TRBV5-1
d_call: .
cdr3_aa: CASSLGTGSTGELFF
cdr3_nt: TGCGCCAGCAGCTTGGGCACAGGGTCCACCGGGGAGCTGTTTTTT

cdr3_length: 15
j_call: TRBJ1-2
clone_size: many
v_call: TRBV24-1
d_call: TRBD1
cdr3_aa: CATSDPRGNVYGYTF
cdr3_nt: TGTGCCACCAGTGACCCCAGGGGGAATGTCTATGGCTACACCTTC